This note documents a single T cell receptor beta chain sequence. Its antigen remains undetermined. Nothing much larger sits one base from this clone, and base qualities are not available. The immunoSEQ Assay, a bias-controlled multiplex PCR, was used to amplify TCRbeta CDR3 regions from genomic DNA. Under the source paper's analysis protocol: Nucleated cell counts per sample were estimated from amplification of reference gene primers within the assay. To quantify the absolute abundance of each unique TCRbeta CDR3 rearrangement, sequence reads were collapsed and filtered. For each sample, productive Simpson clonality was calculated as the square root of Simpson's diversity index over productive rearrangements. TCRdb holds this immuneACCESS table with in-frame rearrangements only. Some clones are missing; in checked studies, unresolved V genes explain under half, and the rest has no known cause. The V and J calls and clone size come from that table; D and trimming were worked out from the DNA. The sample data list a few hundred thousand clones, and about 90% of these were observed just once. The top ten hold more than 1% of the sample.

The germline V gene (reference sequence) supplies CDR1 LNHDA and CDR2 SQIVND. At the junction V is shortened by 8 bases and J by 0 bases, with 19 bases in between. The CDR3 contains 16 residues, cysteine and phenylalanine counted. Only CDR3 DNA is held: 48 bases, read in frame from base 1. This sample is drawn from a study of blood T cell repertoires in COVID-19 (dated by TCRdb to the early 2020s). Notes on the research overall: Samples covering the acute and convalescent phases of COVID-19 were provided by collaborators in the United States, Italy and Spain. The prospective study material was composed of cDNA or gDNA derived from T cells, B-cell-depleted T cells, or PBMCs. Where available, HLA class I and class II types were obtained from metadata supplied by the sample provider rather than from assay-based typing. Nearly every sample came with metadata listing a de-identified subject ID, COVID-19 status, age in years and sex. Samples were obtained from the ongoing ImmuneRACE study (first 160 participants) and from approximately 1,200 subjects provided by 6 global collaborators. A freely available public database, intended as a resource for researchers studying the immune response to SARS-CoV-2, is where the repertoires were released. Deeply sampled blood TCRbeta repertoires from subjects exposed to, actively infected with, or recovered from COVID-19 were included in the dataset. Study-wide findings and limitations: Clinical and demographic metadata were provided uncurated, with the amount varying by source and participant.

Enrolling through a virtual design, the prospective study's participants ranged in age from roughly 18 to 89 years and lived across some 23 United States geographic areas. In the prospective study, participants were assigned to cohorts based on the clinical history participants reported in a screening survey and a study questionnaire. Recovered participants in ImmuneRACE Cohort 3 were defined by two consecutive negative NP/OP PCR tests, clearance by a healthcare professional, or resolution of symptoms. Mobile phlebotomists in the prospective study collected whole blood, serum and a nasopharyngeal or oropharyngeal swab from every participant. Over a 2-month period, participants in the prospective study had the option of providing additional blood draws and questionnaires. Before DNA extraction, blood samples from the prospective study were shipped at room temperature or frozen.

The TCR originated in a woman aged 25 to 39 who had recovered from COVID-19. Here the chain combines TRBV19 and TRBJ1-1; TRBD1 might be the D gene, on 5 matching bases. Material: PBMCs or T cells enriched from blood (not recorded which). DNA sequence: TGTGCCAGTCACCACGGGGGGTATAGGATGAACACTGAAGCTTTCTTT. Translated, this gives CASHHGGYRMNTEAFF.